The present T cell receptor (beta chain) was sequenced within a study of blood T cells in healthy people across ages. A second PCR of about 6 to 11 cycles used a sample-barcoded 5' primer and a J-beta primer mix. TCRdb called the 5' RACE reads again in MiXCR, with one record for every CDR3 protein. The profile shows around 820,000 distinct CDR3 sequences, around a quarter of them singletons. This CDR3 spans 16 amino acids. Trimming left V 7 bases short and J 5 bases short, with 20 bases between. Germline assignment: CDR1 MDHEN and CDR2 SYDVKM. The same sample was also used in a study of T cells of mothers and their children.

The sample was blood. The chain uses TRBV28 and TRBJ1-4, with D unclear. This clonotype was obtained from a boy younger than 18 in good health. The CDR3 protein is CASTDFTTQSNEKLFF. CDR3 bases: TGTGCCAGCACCGACTTTACGACTCAAAGCAATGAAAAACTGTTTTTT.